This TCR beta chain was recorded in a study of blood T cells in healthy people across ages. This clonotype was detected a few times. Its antigen remains unidentified. One end of the junction does not line up with germline, which may come from a read error. Whole-study results and caveats: A conclusive naive versus antigen-experienced comparison was prevented by the unsorted PBMCs.

CDR1 is SGHKS and CDR2 is YYEKEE in the germline V gene (reference sequence). The CDR3 contains 13 residues. Alongside a J-beta primer mix, a sample-barcoded 5' primer served in a second PCR lasting about 7 to 12 cycles. Through a template-switch adaptor with 12 random nucleotides, each cDNA molecule received a tag. Paired-end reads containing CDR3 totaled no fewer than 2.5 million for each sample. MiXCR was run by TCRdb on the 5' RACE reads, yielding one entry per CDR3 protein. The data contain about 780,000 distinct CDR3 sequences, around 45% of them seen just once; the ten biggest clones take up around a sixth.

Sequences were obtained from blood. The sequence was obtained from an older man in good health. The chain couples TRBV5-5 to TRBJ2-5; TRBD1 might be the D (5 bases). CDR3 coding DNA: TGTGCCAGCGGCTTGGAAGGGGCAGAGACCCAGTACTTC. Its translation: CASGLEGAETQYF.